The source of this TCR beta chain is a study of regulatory T cells in long-lasting Graves disease. The wider study: Graves' patients, diagnosed recently, had received antithyroid drugs under 3 months.

This clonotype was detected many times. The antigen remains undetermined. Investigators prepared the TCR beta libraries by applying iRepertoire HTBI primers and Arm-PCR of CDR3 regions. TCRdb itself ran the multiplex PCR reads through MiXCR, one entry per CDR3 protein. The sample holds some 330,000 distinct CDR3 sequences, approximately 12% seen once. Indicated time point: newly diagnosed GD, antithyroid drugs for less than 3 months. Isolated PBMC RNA provided the starting material for the TCR library. EDTA tubes were used for drawing around 9.7 milliliters of peripheral blood. Study-wide results and caveats: Compared with new cases, persistent Graves' patients showed reduced TCR diversity.

In addition, the sample was reused for a study of T cells in Graves' hyperthyroidism and ophthalmopathy. From that report: Clinical symptoms, serum thyroxine, TRAb, thyroid ultrasound and orbital computed tomography informed diagnoses.

The material was peripheral blood mononuclear cells (PBMCs), obtained at new diagnosis, from a patient treated with antithyroid drugs. The source of this sequence is a young woman with Graves disease.

The CDR3 DNA reads TGTGCCACCCGGGAGGAGGATGAGCAGTTCTTC. This gives the protein CATREEDEQFF. The rearrangement uses TRBV24-1 and TRBJ2-1, with 7 bases that match TRBD2. V trimming: 9 bases; J trimming: 8 bases; junction bases outside the gene matches: 3. Germline loops: CDR1 KGHDR, CDR2 SFDVKD. This CDR3 has 11 amino acids.